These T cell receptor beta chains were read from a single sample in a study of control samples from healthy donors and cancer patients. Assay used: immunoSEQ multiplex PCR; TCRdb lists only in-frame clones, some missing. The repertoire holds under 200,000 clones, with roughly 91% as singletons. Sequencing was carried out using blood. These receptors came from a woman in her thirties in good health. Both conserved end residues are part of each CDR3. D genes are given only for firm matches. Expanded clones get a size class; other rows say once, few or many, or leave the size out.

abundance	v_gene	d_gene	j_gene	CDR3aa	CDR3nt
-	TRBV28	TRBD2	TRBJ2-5	CASSLSQLAGGRKTQYF	TGTGCCAGCAGTTTATCCCAACTAGCGGGAGGAAGAAAGACCCAGTACTTC
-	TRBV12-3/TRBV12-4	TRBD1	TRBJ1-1	CASSTGGTEAFF	TGTGCCAGCAGCACAGGGGGCACTGAAGCTTTCTTT
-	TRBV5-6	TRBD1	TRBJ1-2	CASSPGGYGYTF	TGTGCCAGCAGCCCAGGGGGCTATGGCTACACCTTC
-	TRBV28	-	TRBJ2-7	CASSLSRTVAYEQYF	TGTGCCAGCAGTTTATCCCGGACAGTAGCCTACGAGCAGTACTTC
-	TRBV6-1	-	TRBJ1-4	CASSEGGAVGEKLFF	TGTGCCAGCAGTGAAGGTGGGGCTGTGGGCGAAAAACTGTTTTTT
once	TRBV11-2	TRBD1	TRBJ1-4	CASSLGRGRTNEKLFF	TGTGCCAGCAGCTTAGGCAGGGGGCGTACTAATGAAAAACTGTTTTTT
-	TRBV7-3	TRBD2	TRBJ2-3	CASSGSGGASDTQYF	TGTGCCAGCAGCGGTAGCGGGGGGGCCTCAGATACGCAGTATTTT
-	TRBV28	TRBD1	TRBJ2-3	CASRTGGADTQYF	TGTGCCAGCCGGACAGGGGGCGCAGATACGCAGTATTTT
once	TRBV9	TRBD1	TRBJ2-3	CASSPRQGVGTDTQYF	TGTGCCAGCAGCCCCCGACAGGGGGTGGGCACAGATACGCAGTATTTT
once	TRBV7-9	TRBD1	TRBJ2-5	CASSLSTGGGQETQYF	TGTGCCAGCAGCCTCTCGACAGGGGGCGGGCAAGAGACCCAGTACTTC
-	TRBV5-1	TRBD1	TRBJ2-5	CASSRDRESETQYF	TGCGCCAGCAGCAGGGACAGGGAGTCAGAGACCCAGTACTTC
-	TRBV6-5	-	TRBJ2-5	CASSPHSQETQYF	TGTGCCAGCAGCCCCCACTCCCAGGAGACCCAGTACTTC
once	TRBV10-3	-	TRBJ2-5	CAISESGAGETQYF	TGTGCCATCAGTGAGTCTGGAGCGGGAGAGACCCAGTACTTC
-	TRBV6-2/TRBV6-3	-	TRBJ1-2	CASSYRSYHYGYTF	TGTGCCAGCAGTTATCGCAGCTACCACTATGGCTACACCTTC
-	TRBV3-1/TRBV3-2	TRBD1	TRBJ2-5	CASSQVDRAETQYF	TGTGCCAGCAGCCAGGTAGACAGGGCAGAGACCCAGTACTTC
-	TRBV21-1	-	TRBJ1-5	CASIEKSRDMGQPQHF	TGTGCCAGCATCGAGAAAAGCCGGGACATGGGGCAGCCCCAGCATTTT
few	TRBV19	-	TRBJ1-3	CASTRGPGNTIYF	TGTGCCAGTACCAGGGGCCCTGGAAACACCATATATTTT
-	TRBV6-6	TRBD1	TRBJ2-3	CASSQTGTGGTDTQYF	TGTGCCAGCAGTCAGACCGGGACAGGGGGAACAGATACGCAGTATTTT
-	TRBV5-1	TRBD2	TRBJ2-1	CASRLDTSGRYNEQFF	TGCGCCAGCAGGTTGGATACTAGCGGGCGGTACAATGAGCAGTTCTTC
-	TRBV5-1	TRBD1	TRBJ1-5	CASSPGQGSNQPQHF	TGCGCCAGCAGTCCTGGACAGGGTAGCAATCAGCCCCAGCATTTT
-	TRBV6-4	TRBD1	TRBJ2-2	CASSGTGTGELFF	TGTGCCAGCAGTGGGACAGGCACCGGGGAGCTGTTTTTT
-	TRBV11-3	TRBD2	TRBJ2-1	CASTYDSGSHNEQFF	TGTGCCAGCACCTACGATAGCGGGAGTCACAATGAGCAGTTCTTC
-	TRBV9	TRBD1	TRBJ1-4	CASSVQGGEKLFF	TGTGCCAGCAGCGTACAGGGGGGTGAAAAACTGTTTTTT
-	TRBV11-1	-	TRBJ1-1	CASSSTENTEAFF	TGTGCCAGCAGCTCGACCGAGAACACTGAAGCTTTCTTT
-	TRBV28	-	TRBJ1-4	CATGRTNEKLFF	TGTGCCACAGGACGGACTAATGAAAAACTGTTTTTT
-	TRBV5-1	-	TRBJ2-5	CASSLDSTYETQYF	TGCGCCAGCAGCTTGGACAGTACGTATGAGACCCAGTACTTC
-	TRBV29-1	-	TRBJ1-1	CSVDRAGMNTEAFF	TGCAGCGTTGATCGGGCAGGGATGAACACTGAAGCTTTCTTT
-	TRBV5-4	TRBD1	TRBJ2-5	CASSFRQGGETQYF	TGTGCCAGCAGCTTCCGACAGGGGGGAGAGACCCAGTACTTC
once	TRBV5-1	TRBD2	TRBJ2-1	CASSLRTSSNEQFF	TGCGCCAGCAGCTTGAGGACTAGTAGCAATGAGCAGTTCTTC
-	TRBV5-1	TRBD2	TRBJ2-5	CASSLAGTSGGETQYF	TGCGCCAGCAGCTTGGCCGGGACTAGCGGGGGGGAGACCCAGTACTTC
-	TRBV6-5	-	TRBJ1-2	CASSKRTDYGYTF	TGTGCCAGCAGTAAGCGGACAGACTATGGCTACACCTTC
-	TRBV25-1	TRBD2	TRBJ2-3	CASSEGTSGSTDTQYF	TGTGCCAGCAGTGAGGGGACTAGCGGGAGCACAGATACGCAGTATTTT
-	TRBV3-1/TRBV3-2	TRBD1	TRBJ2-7	CASSQQGAYEQYF	TGTGCCAGCAGCCAACAGGGGGCTTACGAGCAGTACTTC
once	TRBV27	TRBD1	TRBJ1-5	CASRAGGYQPQHF	TGTGCCAGCAGGGCAGGGGGCTATCAGCCCCAGCATTTT
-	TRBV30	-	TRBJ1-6	CAWSPGDNSPLHF	TGTGCCTGGAGTCCCGGGGATAATTCACCCCTCCACTTT
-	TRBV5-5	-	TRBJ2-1	CASSLVPYNEQFF	TGTGCCAGCAGCTTGGTTCCCTACAATGAGCAGTTCTTC
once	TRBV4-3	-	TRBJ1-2	CASSQAGPRNYGYTF	TGCGCCAGCAGCCAAGCAGGGCCCCGTAACTATGGCTACACCTTC
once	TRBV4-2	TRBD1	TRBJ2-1	CASSQDQGVSYNEQFF	TGTGCCAGCAGCCAAGACCAGGGGGTTTCCTACAATGAGCAGTTCTTC
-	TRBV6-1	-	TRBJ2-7	CASSEAPGPYEQYF	TGTGCCAGCAGTGAAGCCCCAGGCCCCTACGAGCAGTACTTC
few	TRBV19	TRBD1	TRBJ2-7	CASSMGQVFYEQYF	TGTGCCAGTAGTATGGGACAGGTTTTTTACGAGCAGTACTTC
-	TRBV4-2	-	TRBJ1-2	CASSPTQQGDYGYTF	TGTGCCAGCAGCCCCACCCAACAGGGCGACTATGGCTACACCTTC
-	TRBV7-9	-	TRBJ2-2	CASSVTGSGELFF	TGTGCCAGCAGCGTAACAGGGTCCGGGGAGCTGTTTTTT
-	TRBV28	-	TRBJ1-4	CASSFGGTGEKLFF	TGTGCCAGCAGTTTCGGTGGGACGGGGGAAAAACTGTTTTTT
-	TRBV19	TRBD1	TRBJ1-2	CASSVPGGANYGYTF	TGTGCCAGTAGTGTCCCAGGGGGCGCTAACTATGGCTACACCTTC
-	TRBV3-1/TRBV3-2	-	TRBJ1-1	CASSQDAGPNTEAFF	TGTGCCAGCAGCCAAGATGCGGGGCCGAACACTGAAGCTTTCTTT
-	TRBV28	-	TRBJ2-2	CASRVRANTGELFF	TGTGCCAGCAGGGTCAGGGCGAACACCGGGGAGCTGTTTTTT
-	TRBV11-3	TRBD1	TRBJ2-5	CASSYLTGAQETQYF	TGTGCCAGCAGCTACCTAACAGGGGCCCAAGAGACCCAGTACTTC
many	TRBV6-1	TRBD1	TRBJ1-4	CASSGGLGTGDMELFF	TGTGCCAGCAGTGGGGGCCTCGGGACAGGGGATATGGAACTGTTTTTT
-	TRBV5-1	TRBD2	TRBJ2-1	CASSPSGGPSYNEQFF	TGCGCCAGCAGCCCCAGCGGGGGGCCTTCCTACAATGAGCAGTTCTTC